Sequencing of this T cell receptor beta chain was carried out in a study of shared clonotypes between healthy human individuals. Whole-study context: The study used three CD4 naive, three CD4 memory, two CD8 naive and one CD8 memory plate per donor.

TCRdb's copy holds only in-frame clones and misses some; the assay was immunoSEQ multiplex PCR. Of fewer than 3 million clones listed, 80% to 95% are singletons. The count of this clone is one. The CDR3 runs 15 residues. Deletions cut 3 bases from V and 4 bases from J, with 13 bases between. CDR1 is SEHNR, CDR2 FQNEAQ, per germline (reference sequence). The clonotype was recovered from a man between 18 and 29 years old in good health. Some clones in this sample may be carry-over from other donors' samples. Sequenced input: naive CD4+ T cells from PBMCs. Indicated subset: CD45RA+ positively selected. The rearrangement uses TRBV7-9 and TRBJ2-1; D is perhaps TRBD2 (7 bases). In DNA form, the CDR3 reads TGTGCCAGCAGCTTTAGGGGGAGGGGGTACAATGAGCAGTTCTTC. Translated: CASSFRGRGYNEQFF.